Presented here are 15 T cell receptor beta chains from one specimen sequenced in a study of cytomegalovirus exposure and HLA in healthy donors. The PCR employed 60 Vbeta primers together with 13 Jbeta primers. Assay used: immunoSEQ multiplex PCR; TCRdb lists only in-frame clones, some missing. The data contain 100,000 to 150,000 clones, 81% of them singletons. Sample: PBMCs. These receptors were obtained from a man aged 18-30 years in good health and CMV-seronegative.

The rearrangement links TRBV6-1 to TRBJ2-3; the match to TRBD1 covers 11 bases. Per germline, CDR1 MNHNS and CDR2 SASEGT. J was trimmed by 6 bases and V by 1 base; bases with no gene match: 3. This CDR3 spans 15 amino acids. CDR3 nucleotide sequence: TGTGCCAGCAGTGAAGGGACAGGGGGCGTCGATACGCAGTATTTT. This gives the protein CASSEGTGGVDTQYF.

The CDR3 DNA reads TGTGCCAGCAGTGTGGAGGGGCCCCGGGAGACCCAGTACTTC. Translating it yields CASSVEGPRETQYF. The genes are TRBV2 and TRBJ2-5, with a weak D call TRBD2 (6 bases). The length of the CDR3 is 14 residues. V gave up 4 bases and J gave up 5 bases, with 14 bases separating them. Germline-derived CDR1 and CDR2 are SNHLY and FYNNEI.

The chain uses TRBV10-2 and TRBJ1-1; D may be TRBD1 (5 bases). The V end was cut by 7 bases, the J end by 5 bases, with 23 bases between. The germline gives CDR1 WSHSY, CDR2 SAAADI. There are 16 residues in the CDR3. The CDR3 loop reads CASTDRDREAGTEAFF. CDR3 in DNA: TGCGCCAGCACTGACAGAGACAGAGAAGCTGGGACTGAAGCTTTCTTT.

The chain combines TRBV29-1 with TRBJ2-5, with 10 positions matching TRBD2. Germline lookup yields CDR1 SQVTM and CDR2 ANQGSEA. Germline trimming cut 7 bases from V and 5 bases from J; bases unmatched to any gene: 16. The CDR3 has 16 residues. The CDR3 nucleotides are TGCAGCGGCCGAGCGGGGCTAGCGGGGGTGCGGGAGACCCAGTACTTC. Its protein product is CSGRAGLAGVRETQYF.

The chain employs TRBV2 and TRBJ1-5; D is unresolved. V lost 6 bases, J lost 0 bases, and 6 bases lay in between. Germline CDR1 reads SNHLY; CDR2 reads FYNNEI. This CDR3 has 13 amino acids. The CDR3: CASRYGSNQPQHF. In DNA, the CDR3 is TGTGCCAGCAGGTACGGTAGCAATCAGCCCCAGCATTTT.

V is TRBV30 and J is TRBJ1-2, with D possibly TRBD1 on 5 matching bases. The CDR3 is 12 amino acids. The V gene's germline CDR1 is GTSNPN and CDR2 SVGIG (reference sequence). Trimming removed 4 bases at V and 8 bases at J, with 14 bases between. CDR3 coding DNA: TGTGCCTGGATGGAGGGGAGGGAAGGCTACACCTTC. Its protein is CAWMEGREGYTF.

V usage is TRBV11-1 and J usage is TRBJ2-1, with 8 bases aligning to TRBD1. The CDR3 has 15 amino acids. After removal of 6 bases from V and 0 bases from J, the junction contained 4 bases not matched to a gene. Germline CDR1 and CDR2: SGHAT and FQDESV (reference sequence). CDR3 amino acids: CASRIGQGSYNEQFF. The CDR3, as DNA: TGTGCCAGCAGAATAGGACAGGGCTCCTACAATGAGCAGTTCTTC.

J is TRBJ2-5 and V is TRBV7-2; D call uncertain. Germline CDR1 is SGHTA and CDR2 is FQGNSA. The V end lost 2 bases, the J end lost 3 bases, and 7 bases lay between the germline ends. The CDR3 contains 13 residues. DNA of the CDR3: TGTGCCAGCAGCTTAAGCGTGAAAGAGACCCAGTACTTC. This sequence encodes CASSLSVKETQYF.

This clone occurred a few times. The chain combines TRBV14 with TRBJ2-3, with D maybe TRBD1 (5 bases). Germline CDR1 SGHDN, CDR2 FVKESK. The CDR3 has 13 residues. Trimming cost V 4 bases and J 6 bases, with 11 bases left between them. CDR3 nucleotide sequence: TGTGCCAGCAGCCCGTTCCAGGGTGATACGCAGTATTTT. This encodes CASSPFQGDTQYF.

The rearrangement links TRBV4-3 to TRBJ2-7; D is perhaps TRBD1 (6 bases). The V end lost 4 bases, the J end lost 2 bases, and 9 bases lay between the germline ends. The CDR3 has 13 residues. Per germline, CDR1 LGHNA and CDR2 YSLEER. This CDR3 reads CASSRDTAYEQYF. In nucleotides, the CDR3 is TGCGCCAGCAGCCGGGACACCGCCTACGAGCAGTACTTC.

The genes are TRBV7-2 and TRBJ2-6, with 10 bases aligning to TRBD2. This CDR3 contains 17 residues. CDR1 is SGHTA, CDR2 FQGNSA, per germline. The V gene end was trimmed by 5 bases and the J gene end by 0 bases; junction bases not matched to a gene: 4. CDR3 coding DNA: TGTGCCAGCAGCATTAGCGGGGGGATCTCTGGGGCCAACGTCCTGACTTTC. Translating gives CASSISGGISGANVLTF.

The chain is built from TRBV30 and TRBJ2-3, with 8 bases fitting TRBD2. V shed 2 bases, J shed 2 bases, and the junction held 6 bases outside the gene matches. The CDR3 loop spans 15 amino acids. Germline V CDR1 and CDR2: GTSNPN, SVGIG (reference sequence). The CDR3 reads CAWSRVAGSTDTQYF. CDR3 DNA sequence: TGTGCCTGGAGTAGAGTAGCGGGGTCCACAGATACGCAGTATTTT.

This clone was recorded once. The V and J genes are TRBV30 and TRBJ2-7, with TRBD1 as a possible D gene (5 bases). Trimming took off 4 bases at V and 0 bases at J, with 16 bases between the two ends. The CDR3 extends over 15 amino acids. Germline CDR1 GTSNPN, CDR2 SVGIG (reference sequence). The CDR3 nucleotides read TGTGCCTGGAACTTAGGGGCAGGTCCCTCCTACGAGCAGTACTTC. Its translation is CAWNLGAGPSYEQYF.

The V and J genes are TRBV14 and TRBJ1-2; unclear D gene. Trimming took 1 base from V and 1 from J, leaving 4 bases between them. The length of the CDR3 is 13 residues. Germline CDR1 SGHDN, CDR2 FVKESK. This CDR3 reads CASSQGVNYGYTF. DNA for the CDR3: TGTGCCAGCAGCCAAGGCGTTAACTATGGCTACACCTTC.

As DNA, the CDR3 is TGCGCCAGCACTACCGAACAGGCCACCATAAACTATGGCTACACCTTC. It yields the protein CASTTEQATINYGYTF. The rearrangement links TRBV23-1 to TRBJ1-2, with D possibly TRBD1 on 5 matching bases. TRBV23-1 is designated an ORF whose function remains uncertain. The CDR3 consists of 16 residues. The germline V and J ends were trimmed by 7 bases and 2 bases, with 20 bases remaining between them.